This T cell receptor (beta chain) was sequenced for a study of cytomegalovirus exposure and HLA in healthy donors. CDR3 size: 16 residues. Germline assignment: CDR1 ENHRY and CDR2 SYGVKD. The V end lost 0 bases, the J end lost 6 bases, and 12 bases lay between the germline ends. PCR used 60 Vbeta primers and 13 Jbeta primers. Method: immunoSEQ multiplex PCR; TCRdb's copy keeps in-frame clones and lacks some. The sample carries 150,000 to 180,000 clones, 65% to 75% recorded once. The chain has TRBV10-3 and TRBJ1-6; D unclear. The receptor comes from a man younger than 35 in good health and CMV-seronegative. Specimen: PBMCs. The chain's CDR3 is CAISESIQLTNSPLHF. Here the CDR3 DNA reads TGTGCCATCAGTGAGTCGATACAGCTAACTAATTCACCCCTCCACTTT.